These 15 T cell receptor beta chains originate from one sample sequenced in a study of blood T cell repertoires in COVID-19. TCRdb keeps only in-frame clones here, not all; method: immunoSEQ multiplex PCR. The sample holds more than 50,000 clones, 70% to 80% seen once. Sequenced: peripheral blood. Every receptor here comes from a woman at least 80 years old with acute or convalescent COVID-19.

V usage is TRBV7-9 and J usage is TRBJ1-1; D gene unclear. This CDR3 has 14 residues. V lost 5 bases, J lost 1 base, and 11 bases lay in between. In germline, CDR1 is SEHNR, CDR2 FQNEAQ (reference sequence). The CDR3 here is CASSPREGNTEAFF. CDR3 in DNA: TGTGCCAGCAGCCCCCGGGAGGGGAACACTGAAGCTTTCTTT.

The chain uses TRBV2 and TRBJ1-1; no reliable D call. Germline lookup yields CDR1 SNHLY and CDR2 FYNNEI. Trimming shortened V by 3 bases and J by 10 bases, and 15 bases separated the two germline ends. The CDR3 has 13 amino acids. The CDR3 region has the DNA TGTGCCAGCAGTGAGTGGGGTAGTAGCGGAGCTTTCTTT. Residues: CASSEWGSSGAFF.

The chain employs TRBV5-1 and TRBJ1-4; D is unresolved. V was cut by 6 bases and J by 5 bases, with 11 bases left in between. The CDR3 contains 13 residues. Germline V gene sequence: CDR1 SGHRS, CDR2 YFSETQ. CDR3 residues: CASKPGENEKLFF. In DNA, the CDR3 is TGCGCCAGCAAGCCGGGAGAGAATGAAAAACTGTTTTTT.

The chain couples TRBV4-3 to TRBJ2-7; tentative D call: TRBD1 (5 bases). The germline V gene encodes CDR1 LGHNA and CDR2 YSLEER. Trimming removed 0 bases from V and 7 bases from J, with 19 bases in between. The CDR3 is 16 residues long. CDR3 sequence: CASSQDGDRTSWEQYF. The CDR3 bases are TGCGCCAGCAGCCAAGACGGTGACAGAACCTCATGGGAGCAGTACTTC.

The V gene is TRBV5-1, the J gene TRBJ1-1; 8 bases fit TRBD1. Germline V gene sequence: CDR1 SGHRS, CDR2 YFSETQ. V lost 4 bases, J lost 7 bases, and 6 bases stayed unmatched. The CDR3 has 13 residues. Written as DNA, the CDR3 is TGCGCCAGCAGCGGGACAGGCAGTTTTGAAGCTTTCTTT. Translating gives CASSGTGSFEAFF. Variable domain in full (rest from reference TRBV5-1 and TRBJ1-1): KAGVTQTPRYLIKTRGQQVTLSCSPISGHRSVSWYQQTPGQGLQFLFEYFSETQRNKGNFPGRFSGRQFSNSRSEMNVSTLELGDSALYLCASSGTGSFEAFFGQGTRLTVV.

This clone is a singleton in its sample. V and J are TRBV2 and TRBJ1-6; D not certain. Germline V gives CDR1 SNHLY, CDR2 FYNNEI. This CDR3 is built from 15 residues. V was shortened by 5 bases and J by 0 bases, with 8 bases between the two germline ends. The chain's CDR3 is CASSRGSSYNSPLHF. The CDR3 nucleotides read TGTGCCAGCAGTCGCGGGAGCTCCTATAATTCACCCCTCCACTTT. The full variable domain, completed using reference TRBV2 and TRBJ1-6, is EPEVTQTPSHQVTQMGQEVILRCVPISNHLYFYWYRQILGQKVEFLVSFYNNEISEKSEIFDDQFSVERPDGSNFTLKIRSTKLEDSAMYFCASSRGSSYNSPLHFGNGTRLTVT.

This clone has more than one count but fewer than ten. The gene calls are TRBV12-3 or TRBV12-4 and TRBJ1-2; D possibly corresponds to TRBD1 (5 bases). The CDR3 is 13 residues long. Trimming took 6 bases from V and 5 from J, leaving 13 bases between them. The CDR3 sequence: CASRDDSMYGYTF. The CDR3 bases are TGTGCCAGCAGGGATGACAGTATGTATGGCTACACCTTC.

The chain carries TRBV9 and TRBJ2-7; tentative D call: TRBD2 (6 bases). The length of the CDR3 is 14 residues. From germline, CDR1 is SGDLS and CDR2 YYNGEE. The V end was cut by 4 bases, the J end by 4 bases, with 15 bases between. This chain's CDR3 is CASSPGGARYEQYF. CDR3 DNA: TGTGCCAGCAGCCCCGGAGGGGCCAGGTACGAGCAGTACTTC.

This clone was detected only a few times. This chain uses TRBV24-1 with TRBJ1-5, with D hard to call. The CDR3 loop spans 15 amino acids. Germline V CDR1 and CDR2: KGHDR, SFDVKD. Trimming took 2 bases from V and 6 from J, leaving 13 bases between them. The CDR3 sequence is CATSDSEFPGQPQHF. CDR3 coding DNA: TGTGCCACCAGTGATTCCGAGTTCCCGGGTCAGCCCCAGCATTTT.

This chain uses TRBV2 with TRBJ1-4; 9 positions match TRBD1. The junction had 4 bases not matched to a gene; V was cut back by 6 bases and J by 5 bases. Per the germline V gene, CDR1 is SNHLY and CDR2 is FYNNEI. The CDR3 loop spans 14 amino acids. CDR3: CASSVDRGNEKLFF. The CDR3, as DNA: TGTGCCAGCAGCGTCGACAGGGGGAATGAAAAACTGTTTTTT.

This clone was seen a few times. This sequence joins TRBV24-1 and TRBJ2-7; TRBD1 matches 7 bases. Per the germline V gene, CDR1 is KGHDR and CDR2 is SFDVKD. V shed 2 bases and J 0 bases; nucleotides not matched to a gene: 3. The CDR3 is made up of 15 amino acids. DNA for the CDR3: TGTGCCACCAGTGATTCAGGGGGACCCTCCTACGAGCAGTACTTC. Amino acid sequence: CATSDSGGPSYEQYF.

This chain connects TRBV19 to TRBJ2-7, with TRBD2 identical over 9 bases. V was pared by 6 bases and J by 6 bases, with 15 bases of the junction left unmatched. Germline assignment: CDR1 LNHDA and CDR2 SQIVND (reference sequence). This CDR3 contains 16 residues. The CDR3, as DNA: TGTGCCAGTAGCTCCAACCCCCGCGGGAGGGCCCCCGAGCAGTACTTC. The encoded protein is CASSSNPRGRAPEQYF.

The chain is built from TRBV7-9 and TRBJ2-7; TRBD1 matches at 8 bases. From germline, CDR1 is SEHNR and CDR2 FQNEAQ (reference sequence). This CDR3 region has 15 residues. V dropped 5 bases and J dropped 6; count of bases not matched to a gene: 12. The CDR3 spells CASSPTGAPPGEQYF. The CDR3, as DNA: TGTGCCAGCAGCCCGACAGGGGCCCCGCCGGGCGAGCAGTACTTC.

The chain couples TRBV30 to TRBJ1-5; D unclear. The CDR3 contains 13 residues. Trimming removed 6 bases at V and 2 bases at J, with 11 bases between. Germline CDR1 and CDR2: GTSNPN and SVGIG (reference sequence). The CDR3 protein is CACEQSRNQPQHF. The CDR3, as DNA: TGTGCCTGCGAACAGAGCCGCAATCAGCCCCAGCATTTT.

This chain uses TRBV27 with TRBJ1-6; no firm D call. CDR3 length: 15 residues. The germline V and J ends were trimmed by 5 bases and 7 bases, with 15 bases remaining between them. In germline, CDR1 is MNHEY, CDR2 SMNVEV (reference sequence). CDR3 loop: CASSQSSASNSPLHF. CDR3 coding DNA: TGTGCCAGCAGTCAATCCTCCGCGAGCAATTCACCCCTCCACTTT.